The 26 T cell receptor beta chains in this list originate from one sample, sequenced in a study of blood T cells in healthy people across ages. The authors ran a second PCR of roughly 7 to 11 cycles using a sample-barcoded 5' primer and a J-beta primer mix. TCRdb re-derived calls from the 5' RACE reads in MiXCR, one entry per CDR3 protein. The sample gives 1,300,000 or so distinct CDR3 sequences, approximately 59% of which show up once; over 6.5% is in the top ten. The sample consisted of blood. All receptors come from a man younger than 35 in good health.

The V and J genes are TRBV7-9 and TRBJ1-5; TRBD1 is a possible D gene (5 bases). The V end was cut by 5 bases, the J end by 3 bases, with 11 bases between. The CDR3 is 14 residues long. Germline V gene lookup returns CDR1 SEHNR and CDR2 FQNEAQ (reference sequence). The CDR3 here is CASSRGRVNQPQHF. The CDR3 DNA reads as TGTGCCAGCAGCCGGGGGAGGGTCAATCAGCCCCAGCATTTT.

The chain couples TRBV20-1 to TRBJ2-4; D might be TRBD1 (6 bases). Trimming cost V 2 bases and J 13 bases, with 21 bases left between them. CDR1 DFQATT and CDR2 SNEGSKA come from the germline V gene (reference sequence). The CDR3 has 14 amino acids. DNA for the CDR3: TGCAGTGCTAGACGTGGTGGGGATTCAGGGGAGCAGTACTTC. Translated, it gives CSARRGGDSGEQYF.

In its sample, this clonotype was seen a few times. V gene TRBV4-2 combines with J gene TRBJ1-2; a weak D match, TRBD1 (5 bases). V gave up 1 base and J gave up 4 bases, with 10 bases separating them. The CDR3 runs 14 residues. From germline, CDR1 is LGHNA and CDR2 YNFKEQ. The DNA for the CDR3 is TGTGCCAGCAGCCAAGTAGGGACCATCTATGGCTACACCTTC. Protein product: CASSQVGTIYGYTF.

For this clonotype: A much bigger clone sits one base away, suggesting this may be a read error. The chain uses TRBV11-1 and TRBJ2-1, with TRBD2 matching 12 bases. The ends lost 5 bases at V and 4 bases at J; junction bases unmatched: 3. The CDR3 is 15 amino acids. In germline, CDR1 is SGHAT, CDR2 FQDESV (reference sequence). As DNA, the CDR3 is TGTGCCAGCAGCCCGACTAGCGGGAGATACAATGAGCAGTTCTTC. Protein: CASSPTSGRYNEQFF. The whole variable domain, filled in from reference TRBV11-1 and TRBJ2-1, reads EAEVAQSPRYKITEKSQAVAFWCDPISGHATLYWYRQILGQGPELLVQFQDESVVDDSQLPKDRFSAERLKGVDSTLKIQPAELGDSAMYLCASSPTSGRYNEQFFGPGTRLTVL.

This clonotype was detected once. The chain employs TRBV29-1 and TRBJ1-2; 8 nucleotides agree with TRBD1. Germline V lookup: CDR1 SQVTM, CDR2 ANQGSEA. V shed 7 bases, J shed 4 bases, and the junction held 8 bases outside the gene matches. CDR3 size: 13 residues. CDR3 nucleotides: TGCAGCGCCGGACAGGGCAAGGGCTATGGCTACACCTTC. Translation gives CSAGQGKGYGYTF. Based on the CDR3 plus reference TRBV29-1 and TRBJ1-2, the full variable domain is SAVISQKPSRDICQRGTSLTIQCQVDSQVTMMFWYRQQPGQSLTLIATANQGSEATYESGFVIDKFPISRPNLTFSTLTVSNMSPEDSSIYLCSAGQGKGYGYTFGSGTRLTVV.

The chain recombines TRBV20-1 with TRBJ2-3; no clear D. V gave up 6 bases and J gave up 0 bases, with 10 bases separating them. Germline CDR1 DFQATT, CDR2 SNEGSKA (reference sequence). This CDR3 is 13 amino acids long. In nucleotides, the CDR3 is TGCAGTGCGGACCATCATAGCACAGATACGCAGTATTTT. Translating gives CSADHHSTDTQYF.

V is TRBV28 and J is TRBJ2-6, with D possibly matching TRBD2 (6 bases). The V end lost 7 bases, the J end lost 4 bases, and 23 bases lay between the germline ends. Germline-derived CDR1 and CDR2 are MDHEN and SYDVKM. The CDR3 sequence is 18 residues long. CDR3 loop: CASKGYGTGLIGANVLTF. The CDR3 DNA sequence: TGTGCCAGCAAAGGATACGGGACTGGTCTTATAGGGGCCAACGTCCTGACTTTC.

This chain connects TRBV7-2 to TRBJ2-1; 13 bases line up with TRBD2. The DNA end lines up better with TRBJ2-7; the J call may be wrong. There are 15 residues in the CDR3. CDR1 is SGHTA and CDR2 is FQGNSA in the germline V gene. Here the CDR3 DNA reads TGTGCCAGCAGCACCACTAGCGGGGGGGGCTACGAGCAGTACTTC. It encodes CASSTTSGGGYEQYF.

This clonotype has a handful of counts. The CDR3 bases are TGTGCCAGCAACCCTTACCAAGCGGGGCGGACAGATACGCAGTATTTT. Its protein is CASNPYQAGRTDTQYF. The genes are TRBV28 and TRBJ2-3; TRBD2 agrees at 7 bases. Germline CDR1 reads MDHEN; CDR2 reads SYDVKM. The CDR3 is made up of 16 amino acids. Germline trimming cut 7 bases from V and 3 bases from J; bases unmatched to any gene: 13. The variable domain in full, completed from reference TRBV28 and TRBJ2-3, reads DVKVTQSSRYLVKRTGEKVFLECVQDMDHENMFWYRQDPGLGLRLIYFSYDVKMKEKGDIPEGYSVSREKKERFSLILESASTNQTSMYLCASNPYQAGRTDTQYFGPGTRLTVL.

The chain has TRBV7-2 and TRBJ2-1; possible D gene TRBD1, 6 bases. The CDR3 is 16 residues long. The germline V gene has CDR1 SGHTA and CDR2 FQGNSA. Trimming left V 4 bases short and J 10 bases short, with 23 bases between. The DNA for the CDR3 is TGTGCCAGCAGCTCAACCGTAAGGGGGACCCTAGGGGAGCAGTTCTTC. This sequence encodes CASSSTVRGTLGEQFF.

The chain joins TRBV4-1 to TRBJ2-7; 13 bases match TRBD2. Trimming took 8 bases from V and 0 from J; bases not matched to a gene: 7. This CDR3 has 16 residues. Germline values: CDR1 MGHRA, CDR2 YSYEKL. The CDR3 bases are TGCGCCAGCGCCGGACTAGCGGGGGTGTCCTCCTACGAGCAGTACTTC. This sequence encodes CASAGLAGVSSYEQYF.

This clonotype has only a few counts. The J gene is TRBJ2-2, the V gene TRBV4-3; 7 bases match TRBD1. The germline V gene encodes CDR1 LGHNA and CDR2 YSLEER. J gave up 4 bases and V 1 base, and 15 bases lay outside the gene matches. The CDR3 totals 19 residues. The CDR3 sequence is CASSQGKFVRQGPTGELFF. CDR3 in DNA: TGCGCCAGCAGCCAAGGGAAATTTGTGAGACAGGGTCCCACCGGGGAGCTGTTTTTT.

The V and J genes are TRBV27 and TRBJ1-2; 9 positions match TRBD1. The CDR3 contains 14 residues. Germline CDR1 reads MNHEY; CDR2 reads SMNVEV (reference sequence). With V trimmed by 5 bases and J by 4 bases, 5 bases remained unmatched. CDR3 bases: TGTGCCAGCAGTCGACAGGGGGTTACCTATGGCTACACCTTC. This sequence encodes CASSRQGVTYGYTF.

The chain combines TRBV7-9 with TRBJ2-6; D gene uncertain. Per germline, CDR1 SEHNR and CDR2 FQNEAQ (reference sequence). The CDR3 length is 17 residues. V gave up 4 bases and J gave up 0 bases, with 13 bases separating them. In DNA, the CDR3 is TGTGCCAGCAGCTCCCCGGGTCGACACTCTGGGGCCAACGTCCTGACTTTC. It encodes CASSSPGRHSGANVLTF.

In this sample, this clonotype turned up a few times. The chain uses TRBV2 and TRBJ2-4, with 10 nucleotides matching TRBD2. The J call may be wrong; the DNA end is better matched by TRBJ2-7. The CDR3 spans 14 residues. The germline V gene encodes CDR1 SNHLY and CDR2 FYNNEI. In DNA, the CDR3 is TGTGCCAGCAGTGGGACTAGCGGATTCTACGAGCAGTACTTC. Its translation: CASSGTSGFYEQYF.

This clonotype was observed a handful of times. The CDR3 coding sequence is TGCAGCGTTGAAGACAGGGGGCAACAAGAGACCCAGTACTTC. Its protein product is CSVEDRGQQETQYF. This rearrangement joins TRBV29-1 to TRBJ2-5; 8 bases match TRBD1. The V gene's germline CDR1 is SQVTM and CDR2 ANQGSEA. This CDR3 has 14 amino acids. V shed 0 bases and J 2 bases; nucleotides not matched to a gene: 2.

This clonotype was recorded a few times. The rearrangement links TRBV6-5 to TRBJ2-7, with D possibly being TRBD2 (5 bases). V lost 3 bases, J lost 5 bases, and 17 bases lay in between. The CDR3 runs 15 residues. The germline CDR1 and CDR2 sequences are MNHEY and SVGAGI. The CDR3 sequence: CASSYNSGDVNEQYF. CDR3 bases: TGTGCCAGCAGTTATAACAGCGGAGATGTTAACGAGCAGTACTTC.

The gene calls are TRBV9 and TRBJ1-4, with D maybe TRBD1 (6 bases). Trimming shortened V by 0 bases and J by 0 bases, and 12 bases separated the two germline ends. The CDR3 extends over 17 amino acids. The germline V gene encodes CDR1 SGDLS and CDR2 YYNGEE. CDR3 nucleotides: TGTGCCAGCAGCGTAGGCACAGGGTTGACAACTAATGAAAAACTGTTTTTT. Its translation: CASSVGTGLTTNEKLFF.

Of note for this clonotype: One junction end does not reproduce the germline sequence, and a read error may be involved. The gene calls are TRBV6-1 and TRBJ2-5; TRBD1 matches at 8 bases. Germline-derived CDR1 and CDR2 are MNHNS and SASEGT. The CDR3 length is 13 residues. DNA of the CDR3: TGTGCCAGCATCAGGACAGGGTTAGAGACCCGGTACTTC. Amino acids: CASIRTGLETRYF.

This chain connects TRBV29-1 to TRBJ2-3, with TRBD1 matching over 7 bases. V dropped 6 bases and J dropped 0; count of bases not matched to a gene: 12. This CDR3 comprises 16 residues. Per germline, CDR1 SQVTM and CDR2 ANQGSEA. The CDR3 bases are TGCAGCGTGGATGGACAGGAGAGACCTAGCACAGATACGCAGTATTTT. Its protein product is CSVDGQERPSTDTQYF.

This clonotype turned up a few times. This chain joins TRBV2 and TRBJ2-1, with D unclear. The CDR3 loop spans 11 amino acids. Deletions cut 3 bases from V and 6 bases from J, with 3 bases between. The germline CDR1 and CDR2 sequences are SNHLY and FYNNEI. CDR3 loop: CASSETNEQFF. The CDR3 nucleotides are TGTGCCAGCAGTGAGACCAATGAGCAGTTCTTC.

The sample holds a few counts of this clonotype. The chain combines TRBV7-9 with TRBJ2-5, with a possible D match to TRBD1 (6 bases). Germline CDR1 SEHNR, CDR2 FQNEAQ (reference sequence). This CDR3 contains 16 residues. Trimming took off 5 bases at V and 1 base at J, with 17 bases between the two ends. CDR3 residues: CASSTTIHRVQETQYF. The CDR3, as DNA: TGTGCCAGCAGCACGACTATACACAGGGTCCAAGAGACCCAGTACTTC. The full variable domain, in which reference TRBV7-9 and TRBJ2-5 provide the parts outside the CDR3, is DTGVSQNPRHKITKRGQNVTFRCDPISEHNRLYWYRQTLGQGPEFLTYFQNEAQLEKSRLLSDRFSAERPKGSFSTLEIQRTEQGDSAMYLCASSTTIHRVQETQYFGPGTRLLVL.

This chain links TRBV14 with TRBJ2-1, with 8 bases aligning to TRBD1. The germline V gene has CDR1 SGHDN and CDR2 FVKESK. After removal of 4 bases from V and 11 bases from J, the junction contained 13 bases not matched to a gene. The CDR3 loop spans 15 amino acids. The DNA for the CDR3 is TGTGCCAGCAGCCCCGGACAGGGACGCCGCCCCAAGCAGTTCTTC. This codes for CASSPGQGRRPKQFF.

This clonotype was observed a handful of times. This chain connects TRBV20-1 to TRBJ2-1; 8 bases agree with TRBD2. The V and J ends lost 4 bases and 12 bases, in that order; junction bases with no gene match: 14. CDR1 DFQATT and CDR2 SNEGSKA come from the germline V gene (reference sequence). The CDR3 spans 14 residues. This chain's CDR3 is CSAKTPTGGLPQFF. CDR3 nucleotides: TGCAGTGCTAAAACTCCCACGGGAGGGCTTCCGCAGTTCTTC.

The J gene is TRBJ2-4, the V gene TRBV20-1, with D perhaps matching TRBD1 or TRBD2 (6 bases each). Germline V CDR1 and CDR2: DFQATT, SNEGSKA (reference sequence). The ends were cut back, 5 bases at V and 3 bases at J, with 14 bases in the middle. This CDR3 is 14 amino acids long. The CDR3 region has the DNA TGCAGTGCTGCGGAGGGGGGCCTCAAAAACATTCAGTACTTC. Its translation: CSAAEGGLKNIQYF.

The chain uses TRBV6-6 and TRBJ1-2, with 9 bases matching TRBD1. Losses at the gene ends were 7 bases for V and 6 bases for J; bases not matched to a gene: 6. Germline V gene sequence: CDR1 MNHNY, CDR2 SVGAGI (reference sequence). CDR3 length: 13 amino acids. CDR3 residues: CASILRQGDGYTF. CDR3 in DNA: TGTGCCAGCATTCTAAGACAGGGGGATGGCTACACCTTC.